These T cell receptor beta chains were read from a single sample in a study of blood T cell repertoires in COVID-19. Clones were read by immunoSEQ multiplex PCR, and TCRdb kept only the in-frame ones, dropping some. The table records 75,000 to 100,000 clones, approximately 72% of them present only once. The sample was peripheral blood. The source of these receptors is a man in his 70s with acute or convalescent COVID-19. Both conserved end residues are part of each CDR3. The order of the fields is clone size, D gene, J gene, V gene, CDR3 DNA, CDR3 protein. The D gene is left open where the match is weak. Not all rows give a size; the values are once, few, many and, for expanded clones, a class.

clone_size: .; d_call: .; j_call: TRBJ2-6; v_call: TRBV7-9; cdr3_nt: TGTGCCAGCAGCTATGGGCTGTCTGGGGCCAACGTCCTGACTTTC; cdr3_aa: CASSYGLSGANVLTF
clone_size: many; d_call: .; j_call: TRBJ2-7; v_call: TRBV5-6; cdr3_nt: TGTGCCAGCAGTTTGGGGCCTAGCGTTAGTTACGAGCAGTACTTC; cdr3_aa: CASSLGPSVSYEQYF
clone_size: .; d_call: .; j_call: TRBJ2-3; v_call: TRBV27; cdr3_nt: TGTGCCAGCAGCGGTCACGCAGATACGCAGTATTTT; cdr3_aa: CASSGHADTQYF
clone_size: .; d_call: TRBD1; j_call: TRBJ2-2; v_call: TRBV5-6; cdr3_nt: TGTGCCAGCAGCTTGGGACAGGGGGTGTACACCGGGGAGCTGTTTTTT; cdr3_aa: CASSLGQGVYTGELFF
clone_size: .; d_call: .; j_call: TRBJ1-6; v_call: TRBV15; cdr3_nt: TGTGCCACCAGCAACCCGAGGACGGGAACGAATTCACCCCTCCACTTT; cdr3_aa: CATSNPRTGTNSPLHF
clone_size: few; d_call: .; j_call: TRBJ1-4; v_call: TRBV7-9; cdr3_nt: TGTGCCAGCAGCCCACACAGGGTTGGGGGTGAAAAACTGTTTTTT; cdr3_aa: CASSPHRVGGEKLFF
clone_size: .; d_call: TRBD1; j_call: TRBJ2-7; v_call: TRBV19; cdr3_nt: TGTGCCAGTAGGGAAGGACAGGGAGGCTACGAGCAGTACTTC; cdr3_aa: CASREGQGGYEQYF
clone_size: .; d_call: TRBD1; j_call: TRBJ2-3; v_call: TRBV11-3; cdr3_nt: TGTGCCAGCAGCTCGACAGGGGCTACGCAGTATTTT; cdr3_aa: CASSSTGATQYF
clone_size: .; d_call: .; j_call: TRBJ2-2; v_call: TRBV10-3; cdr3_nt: TGTGCCATCAGTGGGCAGGCCTCTAACACCGGGGAGCTGTTTTTT; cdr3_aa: CAISGQASNTGELFF
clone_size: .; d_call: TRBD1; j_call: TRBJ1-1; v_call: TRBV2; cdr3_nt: TGTGCCAGCAGTGGGGACAGGGCTGTGGCAGCTTTCTTT; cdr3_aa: CASSGDRAVAAFF
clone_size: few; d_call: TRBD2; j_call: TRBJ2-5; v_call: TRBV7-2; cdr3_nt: TGTGCCAGCAGCTTAGGCTCCCTAGCGGGGCAAGAGACCCAGTACTTC; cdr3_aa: CASSLGSLAGQETQYF
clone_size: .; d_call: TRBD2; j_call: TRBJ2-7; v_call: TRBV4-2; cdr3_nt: TGTGCCAGCAGCCAAACCCCCGGACTAGCGGCCTACGAGCAGTACTTC; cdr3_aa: CASSQTPGLAAYEQYF
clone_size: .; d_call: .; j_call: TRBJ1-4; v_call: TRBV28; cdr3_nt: TGTGCCACAGACAGTGCAACTAATGAAAAACTGTTTTTT; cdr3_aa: CATDSATNEKLFF
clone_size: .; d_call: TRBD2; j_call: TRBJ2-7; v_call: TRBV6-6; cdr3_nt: TGTGCCAGCAGCCGTCGGACTAGCCGTTATACAGACGAGCAGTACTTC; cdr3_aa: CASSRRTSRYTDEQYF
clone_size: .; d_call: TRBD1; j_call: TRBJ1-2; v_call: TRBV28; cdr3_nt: TGTGCCAGCAGTTCCGGACAGGTCTTCTATGGCTACACCTTC; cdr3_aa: CASSSGQVFYGYTF
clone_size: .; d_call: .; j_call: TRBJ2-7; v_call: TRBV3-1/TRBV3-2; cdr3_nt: TGTGCCAGCAGCCACGCAGGGTCCGAGCAGTACTTC; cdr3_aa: CASSHAGSEQYF
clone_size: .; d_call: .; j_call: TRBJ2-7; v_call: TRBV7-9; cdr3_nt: TGTGCCAGCAGCACAGGGGGGGACTACGAGCAGTACTTC; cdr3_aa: CASSTGGDYEQYF
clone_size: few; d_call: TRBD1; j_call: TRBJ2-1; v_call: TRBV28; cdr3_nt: TGTGCCGGATCGACCGGGACAGGCTATCCTCAGTTCTTC; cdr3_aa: CAGSTGTGYPQFF
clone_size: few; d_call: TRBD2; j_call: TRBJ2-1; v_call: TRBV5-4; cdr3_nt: TGTGCCAGCAGCGCCTTACTAGCGTCCACCTACAATGAGCAGTTCTTC; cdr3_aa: CASSALLASTYNEQFF
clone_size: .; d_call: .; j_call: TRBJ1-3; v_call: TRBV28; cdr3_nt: TGTGCCAGCAGTTTTCTCGGTCCCCGAAACACCATATATTTT; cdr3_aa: CASSFLGPRNTIYF
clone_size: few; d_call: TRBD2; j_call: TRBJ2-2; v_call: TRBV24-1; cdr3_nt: TGTGCCACCAGTGATTTGGGAGGGAGGGGAAACACCGGGGAGCTGTTTTTT; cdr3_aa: CATSDLGGRGNTGELFF
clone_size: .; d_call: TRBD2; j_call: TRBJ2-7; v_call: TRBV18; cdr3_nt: TGTGCCAGCTCACCGCTAGCGGGAGCCAGCGAGCAGTACTTC; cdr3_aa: CASSPLAGASEQYF
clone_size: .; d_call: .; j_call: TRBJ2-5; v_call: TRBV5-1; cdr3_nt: TGCGCCAGCAGCTTGCAGGGGCGGCAGACCCAGTACTTC; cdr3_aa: CASSLQGRQTQYF
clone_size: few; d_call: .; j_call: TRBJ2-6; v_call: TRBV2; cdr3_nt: TGTGCCAGCAGTGACGAGGGCGGCAACGTCCTGACTTTC; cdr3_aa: CASSDEGGNVLTF
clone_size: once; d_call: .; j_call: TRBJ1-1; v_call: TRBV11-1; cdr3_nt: TGTGCCAGCAGCTCTAGACGGAAGAACACTGAAGCTTTCTTT; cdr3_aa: CASSSRRKNTEAFF
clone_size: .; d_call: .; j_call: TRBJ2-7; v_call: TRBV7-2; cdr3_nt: TGTGCCAGCAGCTTAGGGGCAGGGGACTACGAGCAGTACTTC; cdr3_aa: CASSLGAGDYEQYF
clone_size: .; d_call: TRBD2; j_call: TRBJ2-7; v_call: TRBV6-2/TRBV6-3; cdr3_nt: TGTGCCAGCAGTTCCCGGCGGGAGGGTTCCTACGAGCAGTACTTC; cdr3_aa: CASSSRREGSYEQYF
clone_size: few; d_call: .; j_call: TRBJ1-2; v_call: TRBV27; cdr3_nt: TGTGCCAGCAGCCGTAGCGGGGGCCAGCGTAACTATGGCTACACCTTC; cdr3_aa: CASSRSGGQRNYGYTF
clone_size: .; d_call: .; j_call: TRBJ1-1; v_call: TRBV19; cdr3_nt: TGTGCCAGTAGTATAGGTTTCGGACAGAACACTGAAGCTTTCTTT; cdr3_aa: CASSIGFGQNTEAFF
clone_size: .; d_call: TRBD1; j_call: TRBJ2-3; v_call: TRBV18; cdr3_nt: TGTGCCAGCTCACCATATTCCGGGACAGGGGGCGATTATACGCAGTATTTT; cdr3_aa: CASSPYSGTGGDYTQYF
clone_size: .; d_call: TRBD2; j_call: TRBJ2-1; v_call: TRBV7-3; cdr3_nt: TGTGCCAGCAGCTTAAGCTCCGGGACTAGCGTCTCCTACAATGAGCAGTTCTTC; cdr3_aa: CASSLSSGTSVSYNEQFF
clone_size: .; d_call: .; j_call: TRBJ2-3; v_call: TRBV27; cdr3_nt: TGTGCCAGCAGTTTATGGGAGCGCACAGATACGCAGTATTTT; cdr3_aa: CASSLWERTDTQYF
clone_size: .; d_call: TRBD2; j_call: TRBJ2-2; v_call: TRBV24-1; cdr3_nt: TGTGCCACCAGTGATTTGCAGTTGACTAGCGGGAAGTCCGGGGAGCTGTTTTTT; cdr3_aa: CATSDLQLTSGKSGELFF
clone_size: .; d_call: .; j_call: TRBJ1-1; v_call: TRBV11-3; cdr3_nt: TGTGCCAGCAGCGACACAGGAGAAAGCGCTGAAGCTTTCTTT; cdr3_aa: CASSDTGESAEAFF
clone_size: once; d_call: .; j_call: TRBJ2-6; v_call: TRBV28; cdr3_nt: TGTGCCAGCTCCAGGGGAGCCTCTGGGGCCAACGTCCTGACTTTC; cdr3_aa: CASSRGASGANVLTF
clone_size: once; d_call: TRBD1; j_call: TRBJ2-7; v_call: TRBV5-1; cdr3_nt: TGCGCCAGCAGCAGGGGACAGGGGGCGACGGAGCAGTACTTC; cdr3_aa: CASSRGQGATEQYF
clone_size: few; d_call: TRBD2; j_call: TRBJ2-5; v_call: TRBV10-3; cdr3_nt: TGTGCCATCAGTGCTGGGACTAGCGGGAGTAAGACCCAGTACTTC; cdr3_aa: CAISAGTSGSKTQYF
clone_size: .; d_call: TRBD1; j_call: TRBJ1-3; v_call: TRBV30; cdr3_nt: TGTGCCTGGAGTGTACAGGGCAGGGGGCTGGTTGGAAACACCATATATTTT; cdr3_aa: CAWSVQGRGLVGNTIYF
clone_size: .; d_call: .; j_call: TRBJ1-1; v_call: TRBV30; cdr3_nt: TGTGCCTCCAGGGAAATGAACACTGAAGCTTTCTTT; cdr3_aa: CASREMNTEAFF
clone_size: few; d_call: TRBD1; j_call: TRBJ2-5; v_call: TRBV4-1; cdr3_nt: TGCGCCAGCAGCCAGAGAGCTGCCTCCGGGACAGGAGGGGAGACCCAGTACTTC; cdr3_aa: CASSQRAASGTGGETQYF
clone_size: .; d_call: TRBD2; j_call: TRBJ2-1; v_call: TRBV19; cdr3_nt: TGTGCCAGTAGTATAGGAGCGGGAGTGGACAATGAGCAGTTCTTC; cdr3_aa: CASSIGAGVDNEQFF
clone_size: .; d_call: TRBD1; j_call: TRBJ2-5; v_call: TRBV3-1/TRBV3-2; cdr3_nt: TGTGCCAGCAGCATTCCGGGACAGCAAGAGACCCAGTACTTC; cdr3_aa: CASSIPGQQETQYF
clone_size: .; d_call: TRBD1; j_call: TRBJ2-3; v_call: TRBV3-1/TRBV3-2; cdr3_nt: TGTGCCAGCAGCCAAGATGGGACAGGCACAGATACGCAGTATTTT; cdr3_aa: CASSQDGTGTDTQYF